The 32 T cell receptor beta chains given below trace back to one sample, sequenced in a study of blood T cell repertoires in COVID-19. Here immunoSEQ multiplex PCR was the method, and the copy in TCRdb shows in-frame clones only, minus some. The data hold some 170,000 clones, with around 80% observed a single time. The specimen sequenced was peripheral blood. The receptor source for this set is a man in his 60s with active or convalescent COVID-19.

In regard to this clone: The junction differs from germline at one of its ends, possibly a read error. The gene calls are TRBV7-7 and TRBJ2-3; TRBD1 aligns across 7 bases. The CDR3 totals 15 residues. The V gene's germline CDR1 is SSHAT and CDR2 FNYEAQ (reference sequence). The CDR3 DNA sequence: TGTGCTAGCAGCTCAGGACAGGCTAGCACAGATACGCAGTATTTT. This gives the protein CASSSGQASTDTQYF.

This sequence joins TRBV7-2 and TRBJ2-2, with D tentatively TRBD1 (5 bases). CDR1 SGHTA and CDR2 FQGNSA come from the germline V gene. V lost 1 base to trimming and J lost 4 bases, with 7 bases between them. This CDR3 is 14 amino acids long. The DNA of the CDR3 is TGTGCCAGCAGCTTAGGGGGCGTCACCGGGGAGCTGTTTTTT. Translated, it gives CASSLGGVTGELFF.

CDR3 nucleotides: TGTGCCAGCAGTTACCATGGGACTAGCGGAGACAATGAGCAGTTCTTC. This translates into CASSYHGTSGDNEQFF. J is TRBJ2-1 and V is TRBV6-5, with TRBD2 matching 11 bases. The CDR3 extends over 16 amino acids. The trim removed 2 bases at V and 5 bases at J, leaving 5 bases unmatched. Looked up from germline, CDR1 is MNHEY and CDR2 is SVGAGI.

The CDR3 is CASSARSGTGDPYEQYF. The CDR3 nucleotides read TGTGCCAGTAGTGCAAGATCCGGGACAGGGGATCCCTACGAGCAGTACTTC. The chain is built from TRBV19 and TRBJ2-7; TRBD1 matches 10 bases. The CDR3 has 17 amino acids. Looked up from germline, CDR1 is LNHDA and CDR2 is SQIVND (reference sequence). V dropped 5 bases and J dropped 2; count of bases not matched to a gene: 12.

CDR3 bases: TGTGCCAGCAGCTTCATAGGGGCGGGGTACACCGGGGAGCTGTTTTTT. Its translation: CASSFIGAGYTGELFF. The genes are TRBV14 and TRBJ2-2, with D perhaps matching TRBD2 (6 bases). Germline V gene sequence: CDR1 SGHDN, CDR2 FVKESK. V dropped 5 bases and J dropped 3 bases, with 16 bases sitting between them. The CDR3 is made up of 16 amino acids.

The rearrangement links TRBV29-1 to TRBJ1-2; 8 bases are shared with TRBD1. V lost 3 bases to trimming and J lost 4 bases; unmatched junction nucleotides: 4. Per germline, CDR1 SQVTM and CDR2 ANQGSEA. This CDR3 has 13 amino acids. DNA of the CDR3: TGCAGCGTTGACGACAGGGGAGGCTATGGCTACACCTTC. This translates into CSVDDRGGYGYTF. Filled out from reference TRBV29-1 and TRBJ1-2, the complete variable domain reads SAVISQKPSRDICQRGTSLTIQCQVDSQVTMMFWYRQQPGQSLTLIATANQGSEATYESGFVIDKFPISRPNLTFSTLTVSNMSPEDSSIYLCSVDDRGGYGYTFGSGTRLTVV.

The V gene is TRBV11-2, the J gene TRBJ1-2; perhaps TRBD1 as D (6 bases). Trimming cost V 4 bases and J 7 bases, with 16 bases left between them. The CDR3 sequence is 14 residues long. Germline CDR1 reads SGHAT; CDR2 reads FQNNGV. This CDR3 is CASSSSDSRTGYTF. The DNA for the CDR3 is TGTGCCAGCAGCTCTTCGGACAGTAGGACTGGCTACACCTTC. The full variable domain, completed using reference TRBV11-2 and TRBJ1-2, is EAGVAQSPRYKIIEKRQSVAFWCNPISGHATLYWYQQILGQGPKLLIQFQNNGVVDDSQLPKDRFSAERLKGVDSTLKIQPAKLEDSAVYLCASSSSDSRTGYTFGSGTRLTVV.

This clone was seen a few times. The genes are TRBV30 and TRBJ1-5, with D hard to call. The V and J ends lost 4 bases and 2 bases respectively, with 15 bases between them. There are 15 residues in the CDR3. Germline CDR1 and CDR2: GTSNPN and SVGIG (reference sequence). The CDR3 DNA follows: TGTGCCTGGAAGTCGAGAGAACCGTGCAATCAGCCCCAGCATTTT. Protein sequence: CAWKSREPCNQPQHF.

The CDR3, as DNA: TGTGCCAGCAGCTTGGTTAGCGGGGGGGCCAACGAGCAGTACTTC. This codes for CASSLVSGGANEQYF. The chain recombines TRBV5-4 with TRBJ2-7, with 11 bases that match TRBD2. Germline V gene lookup returns CDR1 SGHNT and CDR2 YYREEE (reference sequence). CDR3 size: 15 residues. Trimming took 0 bases from V and 5 from J; bases not matched to a gene: 4.

The chain carries TRBV7-9 and TRBJ2-7; perhaps TRBD1 as D (6 bases). The V and J ends lost 5 bases and 12 bases respectively, with 26 bases between them. Germline loops: CDR1 SEHNR, CDR2 FQNEAQ (reference sequence). The CDR3 is made up of 15 amino acids. CDR3 residues: CASSPVGGEVSLGYF. CDR3 bases: TGTGCCAGCAGCCCAGTAGGGGGAGAGGTGTCCCTGGGGTACTTC.

This rearrangement joins TRBV19 to TRBJ1-1; 7 bases agree with TRBD1. The germline gives CDR1 LNHDA, CDR2 SQIVND (reference sequence). This CDR3 comprises 15 residues. J was trimmed by 8 bases and V by 1 base; bases with no gene match: 10. The CDR3 loop reads CASSIAGQSSGEAFF. As DNA, the CDR3 is TGTGCCAGTAGTATAGCGGGACAGTCATCAGGGGAAGCTTTCTTT.

This sequence joins TRBV28 and TRBJ1-4, with 8 nucleotides matching TRBD1. V shed 2 bases, J shed 8 bases, and the junction held 10 bases outside the gene matches. The CDR3 runs 16 residues. Looked up from germline, CDR1 is MDHEN and CDR2 is SYDVKM. The CDR3 DNA reads TGTGCCAGCAGTTTACAGGGGGCGTCTCAAAAAGAAAAACTGTTTTTT. Translated, it gives CASSLQGASQKEKLFF.

This chain uses TRBV28 with TRBJ1-5; 8 bases line up with TRBD1. The CDR3 covers 16 residues. The V segment lost 3 bases and the J segment 6 bases; nucleotides outside the gene matches: 10. Germline V lookup: CDR1 MDHEN, CDR2 SYDVKM. The CDR3 loop is CASSLTGARFGQPQHF. The CDR3 DNA reads TGTGCCAGCAGTTTGACAGGGGCGAGGTTCGGTCAGCCCCAGCATTTT.

This clone appeared once. V and J are TRBV5-1 and TRBJ2-2; weak D call: TRBD2 (6 bases). In germline, CDR1 is SGHRS, CDR2 YFSETQ. This CDR3 contains 17 residues. Trimming took 0 bases from V and 7 from J, leaving 19 bases between them. CDR3 residues: CASSLAASTVGGGELFF. The CDR3 region has the DNA TGCGCCAGCAGCTTGGCGGCTAGCACCGTGGGAGGCGGGGAGCTGTTTTTT.

The chain couples TRBV5-6 to TRBJ1-2, with a weak D call TRBD1 (5 bases). V dropped 4 bases and J dropped 2 bases, with 9 bases sitting between them. The CDR3 runs to 13 residues. The germline gives CDR1 SGHDT, CDR2 YYEEEE. The CDR3 sequence: CASSMTANYGYTF. The CDR3, as DNA: TGTGCCAGCAGCATGACAGCGAACTATGGCTACACCTTC.

This sequence joins TRBV2 and TRBJ1-4; the D gene is possibly TRBD1 (5 bases). The CDR3 has 12 amino acids. Germline values: CDR1 SNHLY, CDR2 FYNNEI. V lost 6 bases and J 8 bases, leaving 10 bases between the germline ends. DNA of the CDR3: TGTGCCAGCAGGGACACAAGCGAAAAACTGTTTTTT. Its protein is CASRDTSEKLFF.

This chain links TRBV21-1 with TRBJ1-5. TRBV21-1 is tagged as a pseudogene. The CDR3 has 17 residues. The CDR3 DNA reads as TGTGCCAGCAGCAACGCGGCAGCCCTATCCACTATCGCGCCCCAGCATTTT. Amino acid sequence: CASSNAAALSTIAPQHF.

The sample holds a few counts of this clone. The V gene is TRBV18, the J gene TRBJ1-1; 10 bases line up with TRBD1. The CDR3 runs to 14 residues. CDR1 and CDR2 from the germline V gene are KGHSH and LQKENI. With 6 bases clipped from V and 3 bases from J, the junction kept 4 bases outside the gene matches. The CDR3 DNA sequence: TGTGCCAGCTCCCGGGGACAGGGGTACACTGAAGCTTTCTTT. It specifies CASSRGQGYTEAFF. Looking up the rest from reference TRBV18 and TRBJ1-1 gives the full variable domain: NAGVMQNPRHLVRRRGQEARLRCSPMKGHSHVYWYRQLPEEGLKFMVYLQKENIIDESGMPKERFSAEFPKEGPSILRIQQVVRGDSAAYFCASSRGQGYTEAFFGQGTRLTVV.

This clone came up once. The chain has TRBV7-9 and TRBJ2-5, with D tentatively TRBD1 (5 bases). The germline gives CDR1 SEHNR, CDR2 FQNEAQ (reference sequence). V was clipped by 2 bases and J by 1 base, with 11 bases between them. This CDR3 comprises 15 residues. CDR3 coding DNA: TGTGCCAGCAGCTTAACTACAGGAGTCCAAGAGACCCAGTACTTC. It yields the protein CASSLTTGVQETQYF. The full variable domain, completed using reference TRBV7-9 and TRBJ2-5, is DTGVSQNPRHKITKRGQNVTFRCDPISEHNRLYWYRQTLGQGPEFLTYFQNEAQLEKSRLLSDRFSAERPKGSFSTLEIQRTEQGDSAMYLCASSLTTGVQETQYFGPGTRLLVL.

The rearrangement joins TRBV3-1 (or the pseudogene TRBV3-2) to TRBJ2-4; D may be TRBD1 (6 bases). The germline CDR1 and CDR2 sequences are LGHDT and YNNKEL (reference sequence). V lost 1 base, J lost 0 bases, and 19 bases lay in between. The CDR3 totals 19 residues. CDR3 region: CASSQGLSGASLAKNIQYF. In nucleotides, the CDR3 is TGTGCCAGCAGCCAAGGATTATCAGGGGCATCCCTAGCCAAAAACATTCAGTACTTC.

V usage is TRBV27 and J usage is TRBJ2-1; 7 bases are shared with TRBD2. Trimming at V came to 7 bases and at J to 5 bases, leaving 11 bases not matched to a gene. Germline CDR1 MNHEY, CDR2 SMNVEV (reference sequence). This CDR3 is built from 15 residues. The CDR3 DNA sequence: TGTGCCAGCACCCTGGCCCCAGCGGGAAACAATGAGCAGTTCTTC. Translated: CASTLAPAGNNEQFF.

J is TRBJ2-7 and V is TRBV7-2; 12 bases are a match to TRBD2. The CDR3 covers 15 residues. V shed 4 bases, J shed 2 bases, and the junction held 3 bases outside the gene matches. From germline, CDR1 is SGHTA and CDR2 FQGNSA. The CDR3 nucleotides are TGTGCCAGCAGCTCCGGACTAGCGGGGACCTACGAGCAGTACTTC. It yields the protein CASSSGLAGTYEQYF.

This rearrangement joins TRBV7-2 to TRBJ2-7, with 9 bases aligning to TRBD2. V lost 0 bases to trimming and J lost 3 bases; unmatched junction nucleotides: 3. The germline V gene encodes CDR1 SGHTA and CDR2 FQGNSA. This CDR3 contains 15 residues. The CDR3 nucleotides read TGTGCCAGCAGCTTAGCGGGTAGCGGGAGCTACGAGCAGTACTTC. The encoded protein is CASSLAGSGSYEQYF.

This chain uses TRBV18 with TRBJ2-5, with a weak D call TRBD1 (5 bases). With 0 bases removed from V and 2 bases from J, the gap between germline ends came to 7 bases. CDR1 KGHSH and CDR2 LQKENI come from the germline V gene. This CDR3 region has 14 residues. The CDR3 nucleotides are TGTGCCAGCTCACCACCGGACACGCAAGAGACCCAGTACTTC. This gives the protein CASSPPDTQETQYF. Full variable domain (rest looked up from reference TRBV18 and TRBJ2-5): NAGVMQNPRHLVRRRGQEARLRCSPMKGHSHVYWYRQLPEEGLKFMVYLQKENIIDESGMPKERFSAEFPKEGPSILRIQQVVRGDSAAYFCASSPPDTQETQYFGPGTRLLVL.

V and J are TRBV7-9 and TRBJ1-4; 8 bases line up with TRBD1. The CDR3 consists of 17 residues. Trimming took 4 bases from V and 8 from J; bases not matched to a gene: 15. The germline gives CDR1 SEHNR, CDR2 FQNEAQ (reference sequence). CDR3 in amino acids: CASSSDNGDRHLEKLFF. The CDR3 DNA reads as TGTGCCAGCAGCTCGGATAACGGGGACAGGCATTTAGAAAAACTGTTTTTT.

This chain links TRBV5-6 with TRBJ2-7; 7 bases are shared with TRBD2. Germline-derived CDR1 and CDR2 are SGHDT and YYEEEE. The CDR3 is made up of 13 amino acids. Germline trimming cut 1 base from V and 5 bases from J; bases unmatched to any gene: 3. CDR3 coding DNA: TGTGCCAGCAGCTTGACGGGGGGTAACGAGCAGTACTTC. Its translation: CASSLTGGNEQYF.

Remarks on this clone: In the same sample, other DNA sequences code for this CDR3. The chain has TRBV7-2 and TRBJ2-7; D gene unclear. With 2 bases removed from V and 1 base from J, the gap between germline ends came to 3 bases. Germline values: CDR1 SGHTA, CDR2 FQGNSA. The CDR3 is 12 residues long. The CDR3 DNA sequence: TGTGCCAGCAGCTTATCGTCCTACGAGCAGTACTTC. Translating it yields CASSLSSYEQYF.

The rearrangement links TRBV28 to TRBJ2-7; 10 nucleotides match TRBD2. CDR3 size: 14 residues. Germline V gives CDR1 MDHEN, CDR2 SYDVKM. V trimming: 7 bases; J trimming: 3 bases; junction bases outside the gene matches: 6. DNA of the CDR3: TGTGCCAGCAAACGACTAGCGGGCCTCTACGAGCAGTACTTC. This sequence encodes CASKRLAGLYEQYF.

J is TRBJ2-2 and V is TRBV2; D possibly corresponds to TRBD1 (5 bases). Trimming stripped 6 bases from V and 5 bases from J, with 10 bases between. Germline V gene lookup returns CDR1 SNHLY and CDR2 FYNNEI. The CDR3 has 13 residues. DNA of the CDR3: TGTGCCAGCAGAGATGACAGTACCGGGGAGCTGTTTTTT. This sequence encodes CASRDDSTGELFF. The variable domain in full, with the rest retrieved from reference TRBV2 and TRBJ2-2, is EPEVTQTPSHQVTQMGQEVILRCVPISNHLYFYWYRQILGQKVEFLVSFYNNEISEKSEIFDDQFSVERPDGSNFTLKIRSTKLEDSAMYFCASRDDSTGELFFGEGSRLTVL.

The V gene is TRBV3-1 (or the pseudogene TRBV3-2), the J gene TRBJ1-3; 9 nucleotides align to TRBD1. CDR1 LGHDT and CDR2 YNNKEL come from the germline V gene (reference sequence). V lost 6 bases, J lost 4 bases, and 7 bases stayed unmatched. The CDR3 contains 15 residues. For the CDR3, the DNA is TGTGCCAGCAGTCGACAGGGGGATCGAGGAAACACCATATATTTT. Its translation is CASSRQGDRGNTIYF.

The chain joins TRBV3-1 (or the pseudogene TRBV3-2) to TRBJ2-7; 11 bases match TRBD1. Germline CDR1 reads LGHDT; CDR2 reads YNNKEL (reference sequence). CDR3 length: 16 residues. With V trimmed by 4 bases and J by 3 bases, 8 bases remained unmatched. CDR3 coding DNA: TGTGCCAGCAGCCGCATGACCGGGACAGGGGGCTACGAGCAGTACTTC. Translating gives CASSRMTGTGGYEQYF.

The V gene is TRBV18, the J gene TRBJ1-3; no reliable D call. V lost 3 bases and J 0 bases, leaving 15 bases between the germline ends. Germline V gene lookup returns CDR1 KGHSH and CDR2 LQKENI. The CDR3 covers 17 residues. This chain's CDR3 is CASSPPSGRNSGNTIYF. In DNA, the CDR3 is TGTGCCAGCTCACCCCCCTCCGGGAGAAACTCTGGAAACACCATATATTTT. The whole variable domain, remainder taken from reference TRBV18 and TRBJ1-3, is NAGVMQNPRHLVRRRGQEARLRCSPMKGHSHVYWYRQLPEEGLKFMVYLQKENIIDESGMPKERFSAEFPKEGPSILRIQQVVRGDSAAYFCASSPPSGRNSGNTIYFGEGSWLTVV.